The clone carrying this TCR beta chain was seen a few times. Its target is not known. The data belong to a study of beta chain features in type 1 diabetes. Whole-study findings and limits: With patients and controls alike, PCR might favor shorter templates to an equal degree. Patients' naive, central memory and regulatory TCRB repertoires appeared more alike than those of healthy donors.

Germline values: CDR1 MGHRA, CDR2 YSYEKL. V was cut by 1 base and J by 7 bases, with 14 bases left in between. This CDR3 is built from 15 residues. The sequenced template was cDNA made from the entire isolated RNA. Libraries were prepared by immunoSEQ multiplex PCR; TCRdb keeps only in-frame clonotypes and omits some of them. Found here are roughly 450,000 clones, around 14% of them singletons; the top ten hold about 0.04%. This sequence joins TRBV4-1 and TRBJ2-1; D is unresolved. The specimen was naive CD4+ T cells from blood. The TCR comes from a young man in good health. The CDR3 protein is CASSQVGLAVNEQFF. CDR3 nucleotides: TGCGCCAGCAGCCAAGTTGGGCTCGCAGTTAATGAGCAGTTCTTC.